This T cell receptor (beta chain) was sequenced for a study of T cells in Graves' hyperthyroidism and ophthalmopathy. Study findings and constraints: From stable hyperthyroidism, ophthalmopathy was set apart by a 13 V-J model.

RNA transcripts yielded amplified TCR beta CDR3 regions. A set of HTBI primers served as the primers for a first-round RT-PCR of the TCR CDR3. Via MiXCR, TCRdb re-called the multiplex PCR reads, giving one row per CDR3 protein. The sample includes about 420,000 distinct CDR3 sequences, approximately 15% of them seen just once. This clonotype was counted at least ten times. Its target is unknown. The CDR3 runs to 15 residues. CDR1 and CDR2 from the germline V gene are SQVTM and ANQGSEA. The V segment lost 2 bases and the J segment 5 bases; nucleotides outside the gene matches: 9. The chain has TRBV29-1 and TRBJ2-1; TRBD2 aligns across 7 bases. Sequencing input: blood. This sequence originates from a woman aged 18-29 years with Graves' hyperthyroidism. The CDR3 DNA is TGCAGCGTTGAACGGGTGACTAGCCAGAACAATGAGCAGTTCTTC. Translation: CSVERVTSQNNEQFF.